This T cell receptor (beta chain) is drawn from a study of monozygotic twins with inflammatory bowel disease. Study conclusions and caveats: A reduction in TCRbeta diversity (inverse Simpson) was seen in IBD patients relative to healthy co-twins. Among patients, repertoires may have gained variability from differing immunosuppressive treatments.

UMIs with a 6-nucleotide sample barcode were added by template switching. After re-calling the 5' RACE reads, TCRdb lists one entry per CDR3 protein, DNA absent. The table lists tens of thousands of distinct CDR3 sequences. Turning to this clonotype: Its antigen is unknown.

CDR3 length: 14 residues. Sequenced input: blood. This receptor was obtained from a human donor with ulcerative colitis or Crohn's disease, or a healthy co-twin of an affected twin (not recorded which). The J gene is TRBJ2-2, the V gene TRBV12-3 or TRBV12-4. The CDR3 spells CASSFGAFTGELFF.